These T cell receptor beta chains were read from a single sample in a study of cytomegalovirus exposure and HLA in healthy donors. The repertoire was sequenced with immunoSEQ multiplex PCR; TCRdb's copy has only in-frame clones and lacks some. This sample has some 160,000 clones, with 65% to 80% found just once. Sequenced: PBMCs. The receptors derive from a woman in her thirties or forties in good health and CMV-seronegative. The CDR3 runs from the conserved cysteine through the conserved F or W.

TRBJ2-1,TRBV5-1,CASSLAQDNEQFF
TRBJ2-7,TRBV4-1,CASSPSGGSSYEQYF
TRBJ2-7,TRBV6-1,CASREGLAGQQYF
TRBJ1-1,TRBV9,CASSPYDSGGFTEAFF
TRBJ1-1,TRBV11-2,CASSLREGWGNTEAFF
TRBJ2-2,TRBV6-5,CASRPGLVTGELFF
TRBJ2-6,TRBV29-1,CSVEGQPTMASGANVLTF
TRBJ2-7,TRBV5-6,CASSSYVSVYEQYF
TRBJ1-5,TRBV19,CASSPHRDWEPQHF
TRBJ1-4,TRBV5-6,CASSLGGNEKLFF
TRBJ2-2,TRBV7-2,CASQGPNTGELFF
.,TRBV25-1,CASSEWGGYEQYF
TRBJ2-1,TRBV30,CAWSPQAMSYNEQFF
TRBJ2-3,TRBV9,CASSGLGQGDTDTQYF
TRBJ1-1,TRBV5-1,CASSLVQGQGTEAFF
TRBJ2-1,TRBV7-9,CARSEVGLYNEQFF
TRBJ2-5,TRBV5-4,CASSTGTEQETQYF